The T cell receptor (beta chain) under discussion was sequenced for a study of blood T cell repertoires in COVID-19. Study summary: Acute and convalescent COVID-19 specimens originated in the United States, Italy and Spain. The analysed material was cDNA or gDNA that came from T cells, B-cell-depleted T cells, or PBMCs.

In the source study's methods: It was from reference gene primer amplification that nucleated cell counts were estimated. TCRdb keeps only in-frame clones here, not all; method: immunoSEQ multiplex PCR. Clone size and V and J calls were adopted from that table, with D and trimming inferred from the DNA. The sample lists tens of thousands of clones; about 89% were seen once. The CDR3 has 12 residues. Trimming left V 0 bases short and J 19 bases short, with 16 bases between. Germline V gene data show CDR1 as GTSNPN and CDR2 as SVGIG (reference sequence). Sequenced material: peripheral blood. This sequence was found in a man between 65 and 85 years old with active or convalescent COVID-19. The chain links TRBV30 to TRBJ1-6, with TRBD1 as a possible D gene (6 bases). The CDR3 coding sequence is TGTGCCTGGAGTGTAGGGCAGGGGCAAGTTCACTTT. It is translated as CAWSVGQGQVHF.